This T cell receptor beta chain comes out of a study of T cell responses to AZD1222 COVID-19 vaccine. Study results and limitations: It was only after the peak T cell response that any repertoires were sampled. Donors were chiefly white British, with a greater number of females, and clonal diversity was perhaps underestimated.

On this clone itself: Its specificity is unknown.

Trimming shortened V by 0 bases and J by 3 bases, and 9 bases separated the two germline ends. Germline CDR1 is WNHNN and CDR2 is SYGVQD (reference sequence). The CDR3 runs to 15 residues. The table came from immunoSEQ multiplex PCR; TCRdb's copy has only in-frame clones and leaves some out. The table records some 74,000 clones, 80% of them present only once. The rearrangement joins TRBV10-1 to TRBJ1-5; tentative D call: TRBD1 (6 bases). The sequence was obtained from an adult in good health. This material consisted of peripheral blood, taken on day 0 of AZD1222 vaccination. CDR3 protein: CASSESGGLNQPQHF. DNA of the CDR3: TGCGCCAGCAGTGAGTCGGGGGGGCTCAATCAGCCCCAGCATTTT.